This note documents a single T cell receptor (beta chain) sequence. This clone was recorded only once. This clone's antigen is unknown. Base qualities were left out, and no much larger clone turns up one base away. This record comes from a study of cytomegalovirus exposure and HLA in healthy donors (dated by TCRdb to 2015 to 2018). For the wider study: In an earlier analysis of roughly 500 of the donors, approximately 260 Gb of sequence data and 100 million or so unique TCR beta sequences from 150 million to 200 million T cells were reported. An early release covering 550 to 700 HLA-typed donors comprised approximately 300 gigabases of sequencing data and tens of millions of unique TCR sequences. Among the roughly 400 genotyped donors, about 83% belonged to the genetic ancestry cluster associated with self-reported Caucasian donors. The study aimed to test whether cataloging public T cell receptors could reveal signatures of past pathogen exposure. The T cell repertoires of 670 or so subjects were profiled by immunosequencing and related to cytomegalovirus serostatus. Besides the first cohort of roughly 640 subjects, a separate validation cohort made up of 120 different subjects was used. The study combined high-throughput TCR immunosequencing, statistical association of individual TCRs with disease status, and machine learning to predict cytomegalovirus infection status. To study patterns of TCR occurrence, a later analysis re-analyzed previously published TCR beta repertoires from 600 to 750 donors and added high-resolution HLA genotyping. Rather than drawing on any new phenotypic data, the later analysis identified candidate immune exposures from TCR beta sequences and the way those sequences occurred across donors. To decide whether each TCR beta V gene segment behaved as functional or pseudogenic, an earlier analysis of fewer than 750 of the donors relied on high-throughput TCR beta sequencing. Donor age, sex, ethnicity and CMV serostatus were collected together with the repertoire data. Genome-wide SNP genotypes for about three fifths of the 666 donors were used in a later genetic analysis, which treated that subset as a discovery cohort. All discovery cohort repertoires had been generated using a single sequencing platform. HLA typing included class I and class II loci at four-digit resolution. Typing coverage differed by locus: A, B, C, DRB1 and DQB1 were typed in roughly 620-640 donors, DQA1 in about 500, DPA1 in roughly 590, and DPB1 in 400 to 480. Because of strong linkage in the cohort, five DR-DQ haplotypes were treated as single units for association and clustering. Among some 410 genotyped donors of the cohort, an average of around 240,000 unique TCR beta nucleotide sequences were sequenced per donor, roughly a sixth of them non-productive.

The library came from the immunoSEQ multiplex PCR assay. For the multiplex PCR, a mixture combining 60 forward primers for TCR Vbeta segments and 13 reverse primers for TCR Jbeta segments was used. Amplification of the CDR3 region of rearranged TCR beta genes was performed with a multiplex PCR assay on genomic DNA. The Illumina HiSeq System was used to sequence the amplified TCR beta libraries as 87-base-pair reads. Under the source paper's analysis protocol: A later analysis counted about 80 million unique TCR beta chains across the 550 to 700 repertoires, and about 10 million of these chains were shared by at least two donors. Raw reads were error-corrected and collapsed into unique sequences by a nearest-neighbor algorithm in which closely related sequences were merged to remove PCR and sequencing errors. V, D and J gene segments were assigned by aligning CDR3 sequences to IMGT reference sequences. For a sequence to be retained, a match of at least six nucleotides was required to both a V gene segment and a J gene segment. A rearrangement counted as productive if the CDR3 had no stop codons and remained in frame with V and J, and every other rearrangement counted as non-productive. CDR3 was defined according to IMGT convention as the region running from the second conserved V-encoded cysteine to the conserved J-encoded phenylalanine. The earlier analysis of some 550 of the donors excluded any sequence lacking an unambiguous match to a single V gene segment. In an earlier analysis of 450 to 750 of the donors, a V segment was called functional when productive rearrangements were above 56.7%, and segregating when the standard deviation between donors exceeded 5%. A statistical classification framework was built for diagnosing cytomegalovirus status from the catalog of TCR beta chain sequences. A later analysis assigned V and J genes by comparing TCR nucleotide sequences with IMGT/GENE-DB human TR gene sequences. A later analysis assigned CDR3 sequences and most-parsimonious VDJ recombination scenarios with the TCRdist pipeline. In a later analysis, each TCR beta chain was defined by its CDR3 amino acid sequence together with its V-gene family, and reads lacking a unique V-gene family were excluded. As a way to deal with suspected cross-contamination and a sequencing artifact, a later analysis dropped 592 nucleotide sequences that were highly shared and had low generation probability. In a later analysis, a clonal expansion index was calculated for each public chain from normalized within-repertoire ranks of inferred template counts. In a later analysis, generation probabilities were computed with a VDJ recombination model fitted to out-of-frame rearrangements, and the resulting probabilities were checked against IGoR. In a later analysis, hypergeometric tests were used to score TCR-TCR, TCR-HLA and TCR-CMV co-occurrence, with a repertoire-size bias correction applied to TCR pairs. A later analysis estimated false discovery rates by permuting HLA or CMV assignments 20 times. In a later analysis, co-occurring TCRs were grouped with DBSCAN, and TCRdist sequence similarity was added when clustering was performed within HLA-allele-positive subsets. Co-occurrence clustering excluded repertoires with fewer than 30,000 or more than 120,000 public chains, plus five with anomalous nucleotide sharing. As stored in TCRdb, this immuneACCESS dataset retains in-frame rearrangements with V and J assigned. A fraction of the clones does not appear; measured against another copy, unresolved V genes explain less than half of the discrepancy, and the remainder lacks a known reason. That table furnishes V, J and clone size, whereas the DNA furnished D and trimming. In this sample the table shows over 130,000 clones, 80% of which occur a single time. The biggest ten clones account for roughly 2.4% of the sample.

V is pared back by 4 bases and J by 6 bases, with 32 bases lying between the germline termini. The CDR3, cysteine through phenylalanine, is 20 amino acids long. CDR3 DNA is the only sequence kept; it has 60 bases, read in frame from the first base. From a lookup of the germline V gene, CDR1 and CDR2 are SGHRS and YFSETQ. The cohort comprised under 700 healthy bone marrow donors. All cohort members were sampled while nominally healthy, although unrecorded immune exposures were likely present. The donor tested CMV seronegative and was one of the 352 seronegative cohort members. A peripheral blood sample was collected from each donor, and TCR beta sequencing was performed on peripheral blood mononuclear cells. The Qiagen DNeasy Blood Extraction Kit was used to extract genomic DNA from the blood cell samples. Overall results and qualifications from the work: A later analysis found that TCR association rates varied across HLA loci, with DRB1 alleles showing the most associated TCRs and HLA-C alleles the fewest. In vitro tests confirmed that a few of the cytomegalovirus-associated TCR beta chains recognize cytomegalovirus antigens. Because some donors lacked HLA typing at each locus, the association tests relied only on the typed subset. A further reported finding was that TCR beta sequences accurately predicted the HLA-A and HLA-B alleles for most subjects in the first cohort. At a false discovery rate of 0.05, a later analysis linked 16,951 TCR beta sequences to specific HLA alleles. Because counts were too low, seventeen rarely observed V segments, including chromosome 9 orphons, were excluded from the earlier analysis of around 590 of the donors. Presence/absence analyses assumed roughly uniform sequencing depth across donors, an assumption that may not hold. Most TCR sequences were observed very rarely across donors, whereas some public TCRs were present in many individuals. Only TCR beta chains were sequenced in this cohort, and the absence of alpha or paired-chain data limited detectable features. In a later genetic analysis, a missense DCLRE1C variant was associated with V-gene and J-gene trimming of TCR beta chains, and the association was replicated in an independent cohort. A cluster of highly shared sequence variants was judged likely to be a technical artifact of the sequencing pipeline. Because the 87-base-pair reads could not distinguish some IMGT-functional V segments, including TRBV6-2 and TRBV6-3, those segments were excluded. Compared with the roughly 600-donor mean, donors in an Asian-associated ancestry cluster had fewer N-insertions in productive TCRs, according to a later genetic analysis. Linkage disequilibrium might explain the correlated functional status among segregating V segments, but an unknown experimental factor could not be excluded. It was suggested by the authors that the approach could potentially be generalized to other disease states and immunological phenotypes. The study listed 170 or so TCR beta chains as associated with cytomegalovirus. The classifier was reported to diagnose cytomegalovirus status with high specificity and sensitivity in both the original and validation cohorts. For the cohort, immune exposure information was limited to CMV serostatus. In a later analysis, HLA-associated TCR beta chains were found to be more clonally expanded and to have lower generation probabilities than equally common non-associated chains. When HLA alleles, especially DR and DQ, strongly co-occurred, attributing TCR associations to individual alleles was difficult. Several of the top co-occurrence clusters appeared to be linked to parvovirus B19, influenza, CMV and Epstein-Barr virus, according to a later analysis. A later analysis found that most CMV-associated TCR beta chains appeared HLA-restricted, with HLA associations seemingly driven largely by CMV exposure. In an earlier analysis of some 550 of the donors, most TCR beta V segments were observed in productive rearrangements about 90% or about 30% of the time, broadly matching IMGT annotations.

The sequencing input was PBMCs. The chain uses TRBV5-1 and TRBJ2-1; TRBD2 is a possible D gene, resting on 6 matching bases. The TCR comes from a middle-aged man in good health and CMV-seronegative. The nucleotide sequence reads TGCGCCAGCAGCACCGGGAGCGGTGGTTGGGGTAGTTTGGGGGGCAATGAGCAGTTCTTC. It encodes CASSTGSGGWGSLGGNEQFF.